This T cell receptor beta chain was captured by sequencing in a study of blood T cell repertoires in COVID-19. Study in general: From the United States, Italy and Spain came samples of acute and convalescent COVID-19. PBMCs, B-cell-depleted T cells, or T cells were the source of the cDNA or gDNA that made up the material.

As originally analysed: Reference gene primers were amplified, and this amplification served to estimate nucleated cell counts. The repertoire was sequenced with immunoSEQ multiplex PCR; TCRdb's copy has only in-frame clones and lacks some. The DNA gave D and trimming, while V, J and clone size come from that table. The sample includes around 160,000 clones, roughly four fifths of them seen just once. Germline CDR1 is MNHEY and CDR2 is SVGAGI. The CDR3 totals 13 residues. Losses at the gene ends were 8 bases for V and 9 bases for J; bases not matched to a gene: 9. What was sequenced was peripheral blood. The chain recombines TRBV6-5 with TRBJ1-5, with TRBD1 identical over 8 bases. The origin of this receptor is an elderly woman with acute or convalescent COVID-19. DNA of the CDR3: TGTGCCAGCGGCCAGGGGGCTGGGTGGCCCCAGCATTTT. Its protein product is CASGQGAGWPQHF.